Presented here are 23 T cell receptor beta chains from one specimen sequenced in a study of tumor-infiltrating lymphocytes in primary liver carcinoma. Total RNA amounting to roughly 0.5 ug was the source from which TCR beta cDNA was made with a constant-region primer. Library construction for TCR beta comprised three nested multiplex PCR rounds performed with slightly modified ARM-PCR. For approximately 10 cycles apiece, the opening two PCR rounds ran with TRBV1-TRBV30 forward primers and a C-beta reverse primer. One entry per CDR3 protein, called by TCRdb with MiXCR from the multiplex PCR reads. In the table there are over 45,000 distinct CDR3 sequences, 65% to 80% of which are singletons. Co-extraction of both nucleic acids (RNA and DNA) used roughly 20-34 mg of unsorted bulk tissue. Sequences were obtained from liver tumor tissue from sampling region 5. The subset denotes: tumor region T5, tumor centre. The receptors were sampled from a man aged 35-49 years with primary liver carcinoma and hepatitis B virus infection.

The chain uses TRBV6-1 and TRBJ2-1, with D maybe TRBD2 (6 bases). Between the trimmed V and J ends, which lost 5 bases and 5 bases, there was a span of 13 bases. Per germline, CDR1 MNHNS and CDR2 SASEGT. The CDR3 is made up of 14 amino acids. The DNA for the CDR3 is TGTGCCAGCAGTCCCATTAGCGGACACAATGAGCAGTTCTTC. Translation: CASSPISGHNEQFF.

To note about this clonotype: A read error may be the cause here, since a much bigger clone is one base away. The chain joins TRBV24-1 to TRBJ2-2; D perhaps matches TRBD2 (5 bases). Germline V gene data show CDR1 as KGHDR and CDR2 as SFDVKD. CDR3 size: 17 residues. The CDR3 protein is CATSDSEGTANTWELFF. The CDR3 nucleotides read TGTGCCACCAGTGATTCTGAGGGCACCGCGAACACCTGGGAGCTGTTTTTT.

Regarding this clonotype: No conserved phenylalanine or tryptophan ends this CDR3, so it is likely a read error. This chain joins TRBV29-1 and TRBJ1-2; TRBD1 agrees at 7 bases. Germline-derived CDR1 and CDR2 are SQVTM and ANQGSEA. The CDR3 sequence is 11 residues long. The CDR3 coding sequence is TGTAGCGTTGACAGGGTTCTTGGCTACACCATC. The encoded protein is CSVDRVLGYTI.

Remarks on this clonotype: An end of the junction differs from the germline gene, which may be a read error. V usage is TRBV12-5 and J usage is TRBJ2-2; a weak D match, TRBD2 (5 bases). The CDR3 extends over 16 amino acids. Looked up from germline, CDR1 is LGHNT and CDR2 is FRNRAP. The CDR3 reads CVSGPPGNSNTGELLF. For the CDR3, the DNA is TGTGTTAGTGGTCCCCCGGGCAACTCGAACACCGGGGAGCTGCTTTTT.

A remark on this clonotype: An end of the junction does not agree with germline; a read error may underlie this. J is TRBJ2-7 and V is TRBV11-2, with D perhaps TRBD2 (6 bases). The CDR3 has 13 amino acids. The V gene's germline CDR1 is SGHAT and CDR2 FQNNGV. The CDR3 nucleotides read TGTGCCACCAGCTTAAGTGAGCTAGCGTGGAAGTACTTC. Translating it yields CATSLSELAWKYF.

The chain carries TRBV11-2 and TRBJ2-7, with 7 bases lining up with TRBD1. Germline-derived CDR1 and CDR2 are SGHAT and FQNNGV. This CDR3 comprises 13 residues. Germline trimming cut 5 bases from V and 4 bases from J; bases unmatched to any gene: 5. The CDR3 nucleotides are TGTGCCAGCAGCCTGGGACAGCCTTACGAGCAGTACTTC. It encodes CASSLGQPYEQYF. Complete variable domain (other parts from reference TRBV11-2 and TRBJ2-7): EAGVAQSPRYKIIEKRQSVAFWCNPISGHATLYWYQQILGQGPKLLIQFQNNGVVDDSQLPKDRFSAERLKGVDSTLKIQPAKLEDSAVYLCASSLGQPYEQYFGPGTRLTVT.

Of note for this clonotype: Since a much larger clone is just one base distant, this may be a read error. The chain has TRBV30 and TRBJ1-1; no clear D gene. The CDR3 runs 13 residues. The V gene's germline CDR1 is GTSNPN and CDR2 SVGIG (reference sequence). V was shortened by 1 base and J by 5 bases, with 11 bases between the two germline ends. CDR3 amino acids: CAWSEKGETEAFF. As DNA, the CDR3 is TGTGCCTGGAGTGAGAAGGGTGAGACTGAAGCTTTCTTT.

With respect to this clonotype: This could be a read error, since a much larger clone is one nucleotide away. The rearrangement links TRBV10-3 to TRBJ2-2, with 10 bases aligning to TRBD1. This CDR3 has 15 amino acids. Germline trimming cut 7 bases from V and 5 bases from J; bases unmatched to any gene: 7. CDR1 ENHRY and CDR2 SYGVKD come from the germline V gene. The CDR3: CAINVQGQGTGELFF. CDR3 in DNA: TGTGCCATCAATGTTCAGGGACAGGGGACCGGGGAGCTGTTTTTT.

Concerning this clonotype: The CDR3 ends on some other residue instead of the conserved phenylalanine or tryptophan, so this is likely a read error. The chain links TRBV18 to TRBJ2-1, with D perhaps given as TRBD1 or TRBD2 (6 bases each). Gene TRBJ2-7 matches the end of the DNA better, so the J call may be wrong. Germline V CDR1 and CDR2: KGHSH, LQKENI. The CDR3 totals 15 residues. As DNA, the CDR3 is TGTGCCAGTTCACCACTAGGGGGGAGTCGGTACGAGCAGTACTTA. Protein: CASSPLGGSRYEQYL.

With respect to this clonotype: Mismatch with germline at one junction end may stem from a read error. The genes are TRBV6-2 or TRBV6-3 and TRBJ2-7; D remains unclear. CDR3 size: 12 residues. Germline-derived CDR1 and CDR2 are MNHEY and SVGEGT. The CDR3 sequence: CASNYNPYEQCF. CDR3 coding DNA: TGTGCCAGCAACTACAATCCGTACGAGCAGTGCTTC.

This clonotype has a handful of counts. This may be a read error: a much more frequent sequence differs by one nucleotide. Since the CDR3 does not end with the conserved phenylalanine or tryptophan, this likely comes from a read error. V is TRBV6-1 and J is TRBJ2-5; D perhaps matches TRBD2 (5 bases). Germline V gene data show CDR1 as MNHNS and CDR2 as SASEGT. There are 17 residues in the CDR3. V was cut by 5 bases and J by 5 bases, with 24 bases left in between. The DNA of the CDR3 is TGTGCCAGCAGTAACAACCCATCAGCGGTTTCCCCCGAGACCCAGTACCTC. This gives the protein CASSNNPSAVSPETQYL.

This clonotype appeared a single time. Germline and junction disagree at one end, which may indicate a read error. This rearrangement joins TRBV2 to TRBJ2-3; TRBD2 might be the D (6 bases). There are 11 residues in the CDR3. The germline gives CDR1 SNHLY, CDR2 FYNNEI. The CDR3: CANSLADTQYF. As DNA, the CDR3 is TGTGCCAACAGTCTAGCGGATACGCAGTATTTT.

With respect to this clonotype: One end of the junction is discordant with germline, which a read error may explain. This sequence joins TRBV6-5 and TRBJ2-1; maybe TRBD1 (5 bases). This CDR3 region has 15 residues. Germline values: CDR1 MNHEY, CDR2 SVGAGI. The CDR3 is CTSTEYRSSYYEQFF. The CDR3 DNA reads TGTACCAGCACGGAATACAGGAGCTCCTACTATGAGCAGTTCTTC.

As regards this clonotype: It is likely a read error, because the conserved phenylalanine at the end of the CDR3 is missing. This sequence joins TRBV12-3 or TRBV12-4 and TRBJ2-1, with D perhaps matching TRBD1 (5 bases). This CDR3 has 14 amino acids. CDR3 sequence (DNA): TGTCCCAGCAGCCGCCAGGAAGGGGACAATGAGCAGTTCCTC. As protein: CPSSRQEGDNEQFL.

In its sample, this clonotype was seen many times. CDR3: CASSQVGIGSYEQYF. The CDR3 DNA sequence: TGCGCCAGCAGCCAAGTAGGTATTGGCTCCTACGAGCAGTACTTC. The chain is built from TRBV4-1 and TRBJ2-7, with no clear D. The germline V gene has CDR1 MGHRA and CDR2 YSYEKL. V was cut by 1 base and J by 0 bases, with 10 bases left in between. This CDR3 comprises 15 residues.

Turning to this clonotype: This may stem from a read error, because a much larger clone lies one nucleotide away. V and J are TRBV28 and TRBJ2-1; a weak D match, TRBD1 (6 bases). The V end lost 8 bases, the J end lost 10 bases, and 15 bases lay between the germline ends. The germline V gene has CDR1 MDHEN and CDR2 SYDVKM. The CDR3 extends over 12 amino acids. The CDR3 region is CASCVAGTEQFF. For the CDR3, the DNA is TGTGCCAGCTGTGTGGCCGGGACAGAGCAGTTCTTC.

The table lists this clonotype with many counts. The chain uses TRBV7-8 and TRBJ2-1, with no clear D. Trimming left V 1 base short and J 3 bases short, with 7 bases between. Per the germline V gene, CDR1 is SGHVS and CDR2 is FQNEAQ. The CDR3 contains 14 residues. The CDR3 region is CASSLDRLYNEQFF. The CDR3 DNA reads as TGTGCCAGCAGCTTAGACAGACTCTACAATGAGCAGTTCTTC.

As concerns this clonotype: Mismatch with germline at one junction end may stem from a read error. The chain is built from TRBV4-1 and TRBJ2-7; D may be TRBD2 (6 bases). The CDR3 is 13 residues long. Germline V CDR1 and CDR2: MGHRA, YSYEKL. CDR3 DNA: TGTCCCAGCAGCCACGGGGGTTCCTACGAGCAGTACTTC. Its translation is CPSSHGGSYEQYF.

The chain carries TRBV28 and TRBJ2-3; 7 bases line up with TRBD1. Germline CDR1 is MDHEN and CDR2 is SYDVKM. V lost 2 bases to trimming and J lost 3 bases; unmatched junction nucleotides: 5. There are 15 residues in the CDR3. The CDR3 here is CASSLQGDNTDTQYF. The CDR3 DNA is TGTGCCAGCAGTTTACAGGGGGACAATACAGATACGCAGTATTTT.

Points on this clonotype: This CDR3 is missing its conserved last phenylalanine or tryptophan, likely due to a read error. The chain recombines TRBV6-5 with TRBJ2-1, with 8 bases aligning to TRBD1. The CDR3 spans 15 residues. Per germline, CDR1 MNHEY and CDR2 SVGAGI. CDR3 region: CASSSTGGSYDEQFL. In DNA form, the CDR3 reads TGTGCCAGCAGTTCAACAGGGGGTTCCTACGATGAGCAGTTCCTC.

The gene calls are TRBV28 and TRBJ2-1; no clear D. Germline assignment: CDR1 MDHEN and CDR2 SYDVKM. The CDR3 length is 16 residues. This CDR3 is CGISLVGFRAFGRKFF. As DNA, the CDR3 is TGTGGCATCAGTTTGGTAGGCTTTCGGGCATTTGGCAGGAAGTTCTTC.

Regarding this clonotype: At one of its ends the junction is not consistent with the germline gene, which may arise from a read error. The CDR3: CASSLQGAGDTIYF. The CDR3 coding sequence is TGTGCCAGCAGCCTACAGGGAGCCGGAGACACGATATATTTT. This chain connects TRBV12-3 or TRBV12-4 to TRBJ1-3, with a weak D call TRBD1 (6 bases). This CDR3 contains 14 residues.

In this sample, this clonotype turned up many times. The CDR3 here is CAIQTARTSYEQYF. CDR3 bases: TGTGCCATTCAGACAGCCAGAACTTCCTACGAGCAGTACTTC. V is TRBV28 and J is TRBJ2-7, with D tentatively TRBD1 (5 bases). The germline V gene has CDR1 MDHEN and CDR2 SYDVKM. V dropped 10 bases and J dropped 1 base, with 17 bases sitting between them. The length of the CDR3 is 14 residues. The whole variable domain, filled in from reference TRBV28 and TRBJ2-7, reads DVKVTQSSRYLVKRTGEKVFLECVQDMDHENMFWYRQDPGLGLRLIYFSYDVKMKEKGDIPEGYSVSREKKERFSLILESASTNQTSMYLCAIQTARTSYEQYFGPGTRLTVT.